The rows below give T cell receptor beta chains drawn from one sample of a study of healthy donors' naive CD4 and CD8 T cells. MiXCR, applied by TCRdb to the reads, yields one record per CDR3 protein. The sample has about 180,000 distinct CDR3 sequences; about four fifths are singletons. What was sequenced was naive CD4+ and CD8+ T cells sorted from blood, pooled from several donors. The receptors stem from a pool of human donors in good health; the sample pools cells from several healthy donors. Both conserved end residues are part of each CDR3. A D gene is named only where the DNA matches it firmly. Size values are once, few and many counts, or a class for expanded clones, and some rows have none.

J gene	clone size	D gene	V gene	CDR3 length	CDR3 DNA	CDR3 protein
TRBJ2-1	once	TRBD2	TRBV11-2	18	TGTGCCAGCAGCTTCAAGCGGGGGGGCCAGGGGGCGATTCATGAGCAGTTCTTC	CASSFKRGGQGAIHEQFF
TRBJ2-1	.	.	TRBV10-2	13	TGCGCCAGCAGTGAGTCGGCCTACAATGAGCAGTTCTTC	CASSESAYNEQFF
TRBJ1-1	.	.	TRBV29-1	12	TGCAGCGCGCTAGAGATGAACACTGAAGCTTTCTTT	CSALEMNTEAFF
TRBJ2-1	once	TRBD2	TRBV6-5	16	TGTGCCAGCAGTTTCACCATAGCGGGAGGGCGGAGAGAGCAGTTCTTC	CASSFTIAGGRREQFF
TRBJ1-3	.	.	TRBV29-1	13	TGCAGCGTCCAGGCGTTCTCTGGAAACACCATATATTTT	CSVQAFSGNTIYF
TRBJ1-5	.	.	TRBV29-1	13	TGCAGCGTCCTAGCAGACGGCAATCAGCCCCAGCATTTT	CSVLADGNQPQHF
TRBJ1-1	.	.	TRBV29-1	12	TGCAGCGTTGACAGAGGGTCCACTGAAGCTTTCTTT	CSVDRGSTEAFF
TRBJ2-1	.	.	TRBV29-1	14	TGCAGCGTCCGTTACGGGAGTCAGGGGAATGAGCAGTTCTTC	CSVRYGSQGNEQFF
TRBJ2-1	.	.	TRBV27	16	TGTGCCAGCAAGACTCTGCTGGGGCACTCCTACAATGAGCAGTTCTTC	CASKTLLGHSYNEQFF
TRBJ2-3	.	TRBD2	TRBV27	16	TGTGCCAGCAGACGATTGGCGGGGGGTAGCACAGATACGCAGTATTTT	CASRRLAGGSTDTQYF
TRBJ2-4	.	TRBD1	TRBV6-5	17	TGTGCCAGCAGTTACTCGAAGTGGGACAGGGGCCTAAACATTCAGTACTTC	CASSYSKWDRGLNIQYF
TRBJ2-1	.	.	TRBV18	15	TGTGCCAGCTCACCGGACTTACTTTCCTACAATGAGCAGTTCTTC	CASSPDLLSYNEQFF
TRBJ2-5	.	.	TRBV29-1	11	TGCAGCTCCAACTGGCGGGAGACCCAGTACTTC	CSSNWRETQYF
TRBJ1-3	.	.	TRBV30	12	TGTGCCTGGAGAATCCGGGTCGGCACCATATATTTT	CAWRIRVGTIYF
TRBJ1-5	.	.	TRBV30	12	TGTGCCTGGAGCACTAACAATCAGCCCCAGCATTTT	CAWSTNNQPQHF
TRBJ1-5	once	.	TRBV6-2/TRBV6-3	14	TGTGCCAGCAGGCAAGAATGGGGCAATCAGCCCCAGCATTTT	CASRQEWGNQPQHF
TRBJ2-1	.	TRBD2	TRBV19	15	TGTGCCAGTAGCCCAAGCGGGAGGGCCGACAATGAGCAGTTCTTC	CASSPSGRADNEQFF